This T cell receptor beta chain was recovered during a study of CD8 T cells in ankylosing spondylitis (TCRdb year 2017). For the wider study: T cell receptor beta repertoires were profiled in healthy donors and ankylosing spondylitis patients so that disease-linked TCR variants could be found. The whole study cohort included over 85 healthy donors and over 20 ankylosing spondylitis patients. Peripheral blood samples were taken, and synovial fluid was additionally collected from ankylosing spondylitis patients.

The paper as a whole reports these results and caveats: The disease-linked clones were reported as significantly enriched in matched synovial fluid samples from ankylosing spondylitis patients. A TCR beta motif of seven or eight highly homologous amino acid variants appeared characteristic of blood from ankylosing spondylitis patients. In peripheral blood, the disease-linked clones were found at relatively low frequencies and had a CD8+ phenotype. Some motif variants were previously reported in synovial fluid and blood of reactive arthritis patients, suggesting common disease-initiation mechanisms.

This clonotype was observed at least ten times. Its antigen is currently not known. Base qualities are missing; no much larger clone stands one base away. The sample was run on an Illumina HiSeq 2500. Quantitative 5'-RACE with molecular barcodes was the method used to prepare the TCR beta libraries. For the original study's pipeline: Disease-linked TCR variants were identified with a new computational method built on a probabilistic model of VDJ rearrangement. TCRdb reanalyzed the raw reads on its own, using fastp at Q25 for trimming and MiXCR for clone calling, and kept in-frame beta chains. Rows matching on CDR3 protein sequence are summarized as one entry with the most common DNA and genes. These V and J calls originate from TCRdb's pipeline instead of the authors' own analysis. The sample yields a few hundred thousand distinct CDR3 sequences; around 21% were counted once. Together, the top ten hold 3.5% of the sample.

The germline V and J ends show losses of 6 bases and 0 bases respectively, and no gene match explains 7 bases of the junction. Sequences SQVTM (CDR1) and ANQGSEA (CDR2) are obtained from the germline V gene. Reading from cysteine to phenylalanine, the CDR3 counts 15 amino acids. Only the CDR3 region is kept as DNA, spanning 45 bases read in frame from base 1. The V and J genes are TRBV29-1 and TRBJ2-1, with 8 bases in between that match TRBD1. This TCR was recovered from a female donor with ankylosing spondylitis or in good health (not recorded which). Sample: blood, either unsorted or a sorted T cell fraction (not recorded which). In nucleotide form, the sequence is TGCAGCGTGGCTGACAGGGGACGCTCCTACAATGAGCAGTTCTTC. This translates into CSVADRGRSYNEQFF.